Presented here are 29 T cell receptor beta chains from one specimen sequenced in a study of blood T cells in healthy people across ages. Next came a second PCR, run for about 6 to 11 cycles, which used a sample-barcoded 5' primer along with a J-beta primer mix. TCRdb reprocessed the 5' RACE reads with MiXCR, giving one entry per CDR3 protein. In the table there are some 940,000 distinct CDR3 sequences, 25% to 30% of which are singletons. In addition, the sample was reused for a study of T cells of mothers and their children.

Sequences were obtained from blood. The receptors were gathered from a woman in her thirties or forties in good health.

Comment on this clonotype: One end of the junction varies from germline; a read error may be responsible. The chain is built from TRBV12-3 or TRBV12-4 and TRBJ2-3; 11 bases agree with TRBD2. The CDR3 covers 18 residues. CDR3 nucleotides: TGTGCCAGCAGTCCCCCCCTAGCGGGGGGCCTTAGCACAGGTACGCAGTATTTT. Translation gives CASSPPLAGGLSTGTQYF.

The chain carries TRBV7-9 and TRBJ2-2; possibly TRBD2 for D (5 bases). Germline values: CDR1 SEHNR, CDR2 FQNEAQ (reference sequence). The germline V and J ends were trimmed by 2 bases and 1 base, with 20 bases remaining between them. CDR3 length: 19 residues. This chain's CDR3 is CASSLSTRTSSRNTGELFF. CDR3 coding DNA: TGTGCCAGCAGCTTATCCACCCGGACTTCCTCGCGGAACACCGGGGAGCTGTTTTTT.

This clonotype was seen repeatedly, ten times or more. V and J are TRBV7-2 and TRBJ2-5, with D perhaps being TRBD1 or TRBD2 (5 bases each). Per germline, CDR1 SGHTA and CDR2 FQGNSA. This CDR3 comprises 16 residues. V lost 5 bases and J lost 2, with 18 bases in between. CDR3 in DNA: TGTGCCAGCAGCCCCTCGGTGGGACCCCCTCAAGAGACCCAGTACTTC. Amino acid sequence: CASSPSVGPPQETQYF.

The genes are TRBV7-2 and TRBJ2-1, with 10 bases that match TRBD2. Germline CDR1 and CDR2: SGHTA and FQGNSA. The ends lost 5 bases at V and 10 bases at J; junction bases unmatched: 11. This CDR3 spans 15 amino acids. CDR3 amino acids: CASSTNSGGSYEQFF. DNA of the CDR3: TGTGCCAGCAGCACCAATAGCGGGGGGAGCTACGAGCAGTTCTTC. Together with reference TRBV7-2 and TRBJ2-1, the CDR3 gives the full variable domain: GAGVSQSPSNKVTEKGKDVELRCDPISGHTALYWYRQSLGQGLEFLIYFQGNSAPDKSGLPSDRFSAERTGGSVSTLTIQRTQQEDSAVYLCASSTNSGGSYEQFFGPGTRLTVL.

The CDR3 is CASSQDPGTQVLGYTF. The CDR3 DNA reads TGCGCCAGCAGCCAAGATCCCGGGACCCAAGTTTTGGGCTACACCTTC. The chain is built from TRBV4-1 and TRBJ1-2, with D possibly matching TRBD1 (5 bases). V was shortened by 0 bases and J by 8 bases, with 19 bases between the two germline ends. CDR1 MGHRA and CDR2 YSYEKL come from the germline V gene. The CDR3 extends over 16 amino acids.

As DNA, the CDR3 is TGTGCCAGCAGTTTAGAGCGGGGGGCCACCTACGAGCAGTACTTC. It is translated as CASSLERGATYEQYF. The chain carries TRBV27 and TRBJ2-7, with 9 bases matching TRBD2. The V gene end was trimmed by 2 bases and the J gene end by 2 bases; junction bases not matched to a gene: 4. Germline-derived CDR1 and CDR2 are MNHEY and SMNVEV (reference sequence). The CDR3 runs to 15 residues.

On this clonotype: A single base separates this from a much larger clone, so it may be a read error. The V call is TRBV10-3, the J call TRBJ2-1; 10 bases match TRBD2. The CDR3 has 14 amino acids. In germline, CDR1 is ENHRY, CDR2 SYGVKD. Trimming took 4 bases from V and 6 from J; bases not matched to a gene: 3. The CDR3 is CAISASGGGNEQFF. The CDR3 DNA is TGTGCCATCAGTGCTAGCGGGGGTGGCAATGAGCAGTTCTTC.

This rearrangement joins TRBV6-2 or TRBV6-3 to TRBJ2-5; possible D gene TRBD2, 6 bases. The CDR3 contains 15 residues. CDR1 is MNHEY, CDR2 SVGEGT, per germline. V shed 6 bases and J shed 0 bases, with 14 bases lying between them. The DNA for the CDR3 is TGTGCCAGCAGGGGGATGGACTACTACCAAGAGACCCAGTACTTC. The encoded protein is CASRGMDYYQETQYF.

The chain combines TRBV20-1 with TRBJ1-2; TRBD1 matches at 7 bases. The CDR3 is made up of 14 amino acids. Per the germline V gene, CDR1 is DFQATT and CDR2 is SNEGSKA (reference sequence). Germline trimming cut 0 bases from V and 6 bases from J; bases unmatched to any gene: 7. The CDR3 DNA reads as TGCAGTGCTAGAGATCCAGACAGGGCGAATGGCTACACCTTC. Protein sequence: CSARDPDRANGYTF.

This clonotype showed up just a few times. The chain couples TRBV5-5 to TRBJ1-5; D remains ambiguous. V lost 1 base, J lost 3 bases, and 11 bases lay in between. This CDR3 contains 15 residues. The V gene's germline CDR1 is SGHKS and CDR2 YYEKEE (reference sequence). The CDR3 DNA sequence: TGTGCCAGCAGCTTGCAACCAAGCGCCAATCAGCCCCAGCATTTT. Its protein product is CASSLQPSANQPQHF.

This clonotype was recorded many times. V usage is TRBV27 and J usage is TRBJ1-2, with unresolved D. The V and J ends lost 1 base and 6 bases respectively, with 9 bases between them. The CDR3 length is 13 residues. The germline CDR1 and CDR2 sequences are MNHEY and SMNVEV (reference sequence). DNA of the CDR3: TGTGCCAGCAGTTTATGGGGTGGGGATGGCTACACCTTC. Translating gives CASSLWGGDGYTF.

The J gene is TRBJ2-7, the V gene TRBV20-1, with 9 bases that match TRBD1. Germline loops: CDR1 DFQATT, CDR2 SNEGSKA (reference sequence). The CDR3 sequence is 12 residues long. CDR3 nucleotide sequence: TGCAGGGCCGGGACAGGGAGTTACGAGCAGTACTTC. Amino acids: CRAGTGSYEQYF.

This clonotype was counted a few times. CDR3 sequence (DNA): TGTGCCAGCAGTCGGACAAGAAATGAAAAACTGTTTTTT. Amino acid sequence: CASSRTRNEKLFF. V usage is TRBV6-6 and J usage is TRBJ1-4, with D maybe TRBD1 (5 bases). The ends were cut back, 5 bases at V and 5 bases at J, with 9 bases in the middle. The germline V gene encodes CDR1 MNHNY and CDR2 SVGAGI (reference sequence). The CDR3 runs 13 residues.

J is TRBJ1-1 and V is TRBV20-1; D not certain. Between the trimmed V and J ends, which lost 6 bases and 1 base, there was a span of 6 bases. Germline V gene lookup returns CDR1 DFQATT and CDR2 SNEGSKA (reference sequence). The CDR3 covers 11 residues. CDR3 DNA: TGCAGTGCGATCAGGAACACTGAAGCTTTCTTT. Protein sequence: CSAIRNTEAFF.

For this clonotype: Compared with germline, one end of the junction differs, possibly owing to a read error. The gene calls are TRBV7-8 and TRBJ2-1; a possible D gene is TRBD1 (5 bases). Germline values: CDR1 SGHVS, CDR2 FQNEAQ. CDR3 length: 16 amino acids. The CDR3 sequence: CASSVGVWNTYNERFF. The DNA for the CDR3 is TGTGCCAGCAGCGTAGGGGTGTGGAATACCTACAATGAGCGGTTCTTC.

This clonotype was found a few times. J is TRBJ2-1 and V is TRBV7-2, with 9 bases identical to TRBD1. This CDR3 is 14 amino acids long. CDR1 and CDR2 from the germline V gene are SGHTA and FQGNSA. V trimming: 5 bases; J trimming: 6 bases; junction bases outside the gene matches: 5. CDR3 region: CASSNRDRVNEQFF. The CDR3 nucleotides are TGTGCCAGCAGCAATAGGGACAGGGTCAATGAGCAGTTCTTC.

The chain links TRBV7-2 to TRBJ2-3; D gene uncertain. The CDR3 loop spans 13 amino acids. V was shortened by 1 base and J by 3 bases, with 5 bases between the two germline ends. Germline loops: CDR1 SGHTA, CDR2 FQGNSA. CDR3 region: CASSLDWTDTQYF. In DNA, the CDR3 is TGTGCCAGCAGCTTAGATTGGACAGATACGCAGTATTTT. The full variable domain, in which reference TRBV7-2 and TRBJ2-3 provide the parts outside the CDR3, is GAGVSQSPSNKVTEKGKDVELRCDPISGHTALYWYRQSLGQGLEFLIYFQGNSAPDKSGLPSDRFSAERTGGSVSTLTIQRTQQEDSAVYLCASSLDWTDTQYFGPGTRLTVL.

This clonotype has at least ten counts. The CDR3 bases are TGCAGTGCTAGGCAGGGGAACACCGGGGAGCTGTTTTTT. Protein: CSARQGNTGELFF. The V gene is TRBV20-1, the J gene TRBJ2-2; a possible D gene is TRBD1 (5 bases). V was cut by 3 bases and J by 1 base, with 6 bases left in between. This CDR3 spans 13 amino acids. The germline CDR1 and CDR2 sequences are DFQATT and SNEGSKA (reference sequence).

On this clonotype: The germline gene is not matched at one end of the junction; a read error may be the cause. The chain uses TRBV6-2 or TRBV6-3 and TRBJ2-1; 8 nucleotides match TRBD1. Germline V gene sequence: CDR1 MNHEY, CDR2 SVGEGT. The CDR3 is 15 residues long. In DNA, the CDR3 is TGTACCAGCAGTTACGACGGACAGGGTCACAATGTAATGTTCTTC. Protein: CTSSYDGQGHNVMFF.

This clonotype was recorded many times. The chain is built from TRBV6-2 or TRBV6-3 and TRBJ1-2; 10 bases map to TRBD1. Per the germline V gene, CDR1 is MNHEY and CDR2 is SVGEGT. V was pared by 2 bases and J by 8 bases, with 8 bases of the junction left unmatched. This CDR3 is 15 amino acids long. The CDR3 sequence is CASSYTGTGVGGYTF. CDR3 bases: TGTGCCAGCAGTTACACCGGGACAGGGGTTGGAGGCTACACCTTC.

This clonotype appeared a few times. The J gene is TRBJ2-5, the V gene TRBV27; D gene unclear. The CDR3 runs to 12 residues. V was trimmed by 3 bases and J by 5 bases, leaving 7 bases between them. Germline CDR1 is MNHEY and CDR2 is SMNVEV (reference sequence). The CDR3 nucleotides read TGTGCCAGCAGTTTTGAAAGGGAGACCCAGTACTTC. This codes for CASSFERETQYF.

The V call is TRBV5-5, the J call TRBJ1-5; 7 positions agree with TRBD1. This CDR3 contains 15 residues. Germline CDR1 is SGHKS and CDR2 is YYEKEE (reference sequence). V lost 8 bases and J lost 1; bases outside the gene matches: 9. In DNA, the CDR3 is TGTGCCAGTACACAGGGGCGGGGGAGCAATCAGCCCCAGCATTTT. This sequence encodes CASTQGRGSNQPQHF.

The CDR3 region is CAISESNEIKEYSNQPQHF. The CDR3 DNA follows: TGTGCCATCAGTGAGTCGAACGAAATCAAGGAGTATAGCAATCAGCCCCAGCATTTT. The rearrangement joins TRBV10-3 to TRBJ1-5; D gene unclear. The CDR3 extends over 19 amino acids. Trimming took off 0 bases at V and 0 bases at J, with 18 bases between the two ends. Germline CDR1 is ENHRY and CDR2 is SYGVKD.

For this clonotype: Compared with germline, one end of the junction differs, possibly owing to a read error. The J gene is TRBJ2-6, the V gene TRBV6-5; D possibly matches TRBD1 or TRBD2 (5 bases each). CDR3 length: 15 residues. CDR1 and CDR2 (germline): MNHEY, SVGAGI. The CDR3 DNA is TGTGCCAGCAGTCCCCGGGGCTCTGGGGTCAACGTCCTGACTTTC. This codes for CASSPRGSGVNVLTF.

This clonotype was detected a few times. V and J are TRBV2 and TRBJ1-1, with D unresolved. Germline V gene lookup returns CDR1 SNHLY and CDR2 FYNNEI. This CDR3 spans 11 amino acids. V was cut by 7 bases and J by 4 bases, with 7 bases left in between. The CDR3 sequence: CASTRGTEAFF. The CDR3 DNA is TGTGCCAGCACCCGAGGCACTGAAGCTTTCTTT. Full variable domain (outside the CDR3, taken from reference TRBV2 and TRBJ1-1): EPEVTQTPSHQVTQMGQEVILRCVPISNHLYFYWYRQILGQKVEFLVSFYNNEISEKSEIFDDQFSVERPDGSNFTLKIRSTKLEDSAMYFCASTRGTEAFFGQGTRLTVV.

The rearrangement joins TRBV5-1 to TRBJ1-6; TRBD1 matches at 8 bases. From germline, CDR1 is SGHRS and CDR2 YFSETQ. The CDR3 is 16 amino acids. With 4 bases clipped from V and 16 bases from J, the junction kept 19 bases outside the gene matches. The CDR3 spells CASSRTTGEGNSLLHF. The CDR3 bases are TGCGCCAGCAGCCGAACGACAGGGGAGGGTAATTCACTTCTCCACTTT.

This clonotype was recorded at least ten times. The rearrangement links TRBV20-1 to TRBJ2-3; 7 positions agree with TRBD2. The V and J ends lost 5 bases and 7 bases, in that order; junction bases with no gene match: 18. There are 16 residues in the CDR3. Germline V gene lookup returns CDR1 DFQATT and CDR2 SNEGSKA (reference sequence). This CDR3 reads CSAGETSAQKVYTQYF. DNA for the CDR3: TGCAGTGCTGGGGAAACTAGCGCTCAAAAGGTGTATACGCAGTATTTT.

This clonotype has at least ten counts. The J gene is TRBJ2-5, the V gene TRBV7-2; D is uncertain. This CDR3 contains 12 residues. Germline V gene sequence: CDR1 SGHTA, CDR2 FQGNSA. V was trimmed by 4 bases and J by 5 bases, leaving 8 bases between them. The CDR3 DNA is TGTGCCAGCAGCTCCCCCAAGGAGACCCAGTACTTC. This translates into CASSSPKETQYF.

The chain has TRBV2 and TRBJ1-5, with D unresolved. Trimming took 2 bases from V and 11 from J, leaving 7 bases between them. In germline, CDR1 is SNHLY, CDR2 FYNNEI. The CDR3 covers 11 residues. The CDR3 loop reads CASSEPGAQHF. Written as DNA, the CDR3 is TGTGCCAGCAGTGAACCCGGAGCCCAGCATTTT.